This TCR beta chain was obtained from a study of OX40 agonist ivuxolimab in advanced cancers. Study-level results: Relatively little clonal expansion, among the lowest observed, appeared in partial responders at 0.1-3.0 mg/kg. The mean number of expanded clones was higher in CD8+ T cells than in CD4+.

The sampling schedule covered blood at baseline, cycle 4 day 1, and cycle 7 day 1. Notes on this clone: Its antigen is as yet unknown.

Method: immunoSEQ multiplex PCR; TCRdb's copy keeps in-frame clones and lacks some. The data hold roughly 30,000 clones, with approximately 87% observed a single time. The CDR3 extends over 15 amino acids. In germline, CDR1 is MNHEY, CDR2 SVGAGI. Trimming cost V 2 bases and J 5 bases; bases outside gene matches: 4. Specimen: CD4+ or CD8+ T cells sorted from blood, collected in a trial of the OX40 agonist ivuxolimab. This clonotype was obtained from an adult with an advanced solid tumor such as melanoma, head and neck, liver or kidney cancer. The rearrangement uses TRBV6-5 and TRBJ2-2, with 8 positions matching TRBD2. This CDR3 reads CASSYGAGETGELFF. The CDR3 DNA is TGTGCCAGCAGTTACGGAGCGGGAGAGACCGGGGAGCTGTTTTTT.